The present TCR beta chain was sequenced within a study of T cell repertoires and HLA-DP antigens. Across the study: Versus self, one alloantigen differed at one groove amino acid, the other at more than eight. Donors were two male and one female, aged 18-to-29 to 60-to-69.

Untouched CD4+ T cells were isolated by negative selection, averaging approximately 98% purity. For pre-culture CD4+ samples, the target was approximately 190,000 T cell genomes. Sequencing used immunoSEQ multiplex PCR; TCRdb keeps in-frame clones, though not all of them. The sample holds 75,000 to 90,000 clones; around 86% are singletons and the top ten take about 1.7%. Remarks on this clone: Its antigen is unidentified.

The TCR originated in a man aged 50-60 years in good health and CMV-seronegative. The sample consisted of CD4+ T cells from PBMCs.

The CDR3 region is CASSKDGRNTEAFF. CDR3 sequence (DNA): TGTGCCAGTAGCAAGGACGGGAGGAACACTGAAGCTTTCTTT. V is TRBV19 and J is TRBJ1-1; D is unresolved. The germline CDR1 and CDR2 sequences are LNHDA and SQIVND (reference sequence). Trimming pared 6 bases from V and 1 base from J, leaving 12 bases between. The CDR3 is made up of 14 amino acids. The entire variable domain, with the rest obtained from reference TRBV19 and TRBJ1-1, is as follows: DGGITQSPKYLFRKEGQNVTLSCEQNLNHDAMYWYRQDPGQGLRLIYYSQIVNDFQKGDIAEGYSVSREKKESFPLTVTSAQKNPTAFYLCASSKDGRNTEAFFGQGTRLTVV.